One T cell receptor (beta chain) is described in this entry. This sample was taken from a study of blood T cell repertoires in COVID-19. Across the study: The United States, Italy and Spain were the sources of the acute and convalescent COVID-19 samples.

V shed 3 bases and J shed 4 bases, with 11 bases lying between them. The germline CDR1 and CDR2 sequences are SGHDT and YYEEEE. The CDR3 length is 14 residues. Sequencing was performed with immunoSEQ multiplex PCR; in TCRdb, only in-frame clones are kept and a portion is missing. This table holds roughly 210,000 clones, 84% found once. The chain joins TRBV5-6 to TRBJ2-1, with D possibly matching TRBD2 (6 bases). This TCR derives from a woman of 80 years or more with COVID-19, enrolled during active disease. Sequenced input: peripheral blood. The CDR3 DNA is TGTGCCAGCAGCTGGGACTCGGCGTACAATGAGCAGTTCTTC. This sequence encodes CASSWDSAYNEQFF.